This T cell receptor beta chain was recovered during a study of spatial heterogeneity in lung cancer. The sample's time point: sample taken at primary tumor resection. Sequencing was performed on whole RNA extracted from tumor and nontumor lung tissue, or from frozen PBMC, and the material was left unsorted. Unique molecular identifiers tagged every individual TCR cDNA molecule. One entry per CDR3 protein, called by TCRdb with MiXCR from the 5' RACE reads. The sample carries some 2,000 distinct CDR3 sequences, 15% recorded once. Broader study findings: For expanded intratumoral alpha and beta TCRs, counts tracked tumor mutation counts. Estimated TCR-seq coverage of tumor T cells was only around 7% for alpha chains. For beta chains, the corresponding estimate was about 14%.

This CDR3 has 16 amino acids. Germline CDR1 and CDR2: SGHTA and FQGNSA. The trim removed 6 bases at V and 2 bases at J, leaving 9 bases unmatched. This clonotype ranks as medium-sized (0.01 to 0.1%). Its antigen is currently unknown. The receptor was derived from a male donor with early-stage non-small cell lung cancer. The rearrangement joins TRBV7-2 to TRBJ2-5; 10 bases agree with TRBD2. The sequenced sample was lung tumor tissue, obtained at surgery. CDR3 DNA sequence: TGTGCCAGCAGGGCTAGCGGGGGTCTGATACAAGAGACCCAGTACTTC. Translated, it gives CASRASGGLIQETQYF. Filled out from reference TRBV7-2 and TRBJ2-5, the complete variable domain reads GAGVSQSPSNKVTEKGKDVELRCDPISGHTALYWYRQSLGQGLEFLIYFQGNSAPDKSGLPSDRFSAERTGGSVSTLTIQRTQQEDSAVYLCASRASGGLIQETQYFGPGTRLLVL.